This TCR beta chain was sequenced during a study of blood T cell repertoires in COVID-19 (TCRdb year 2020). Study-level background: Collaborator samples came from the United States, Italy and Spain and covered acute and convalescent phases of COVID-19. The prospective study material was composed of cDNA or gDNA derived from T cells, B-cell-depleted T cells, or PBMCs. The dataset comprised deeply sampled blood TCRbeta repertoires from subjects exposed to, actively infected with, or recovered from COVID-19. A freely available public database, intended as a resource for researchers studying the immune response to SARS-CoV-2, is where the repertoires were released. The samples were drawn from the first 160 participants of the ongoing ImmuneRACE study and from 1,254 subjects provided by 6 global collaborators. A de-identified subject ID, COVID-19 status, age in years and sex were almost always included in the sample metadata. HLA class I and class II types, where available, came from metadata supplied by the sample provider rather than from assay-based typing. The research as a whole found: Clinical and demographic metadata were provided uncurated, with the amount varying by source and participant.

TCRbeta CDR3 regions were amplified from genomic DNA by means of the immunoSEQ Assay, a bias-controlled multiplex PCR. Under the source paper's analysis protocol: Within the assay, amplification of reference gene primers was used to estimate how many nucleated cells each sample contained. Sequence reads were collapsed and filtered to measure the absolute abundance of every unique TCRbeta CDR3 rearrangement. For each sample, productive Simpson clonality was calculated as the square root of Simpson's diversity index over productive rearrangements. TCRdb limited this immuneACCESS table to in-frame rearrangements with V and J called. A share of clones is missing; checked studies link under half to unresolved V genes, and the rest is unexplained. D and trimming come from the DNA, and the V and J calls and clone size come from that table. This sample is represented by 190,000 or so clones; over 80% of them were singletons. The top ten clonotypes cover approximately 10% of the sample.

Trimmed from V: 3 bases; trimmed from J: 7 bases; junction bases lacking a gene match: 12. The CDR3, from cysteine to phenylalanine, totals 16 residues. Of the read, only the CDR3 DNA is kept; its 48 bases are in frame from base 1. Via the germline V gene (reference sequence), CDR1 is MNHEY and CDR2 SMNVEV. Enrolling through a virtual design, the prospective study's participants ranged in age from roughly 18 to 89 years and lived across roughly 24 United States geographic areas. Cohort assignment in the prospective study relied on participant-reported clinical history from a screening survey and a study questionnaire. Each participant in the prospective study had whole blood, serum and a nasopharyngeal or oropharyngeal swab collected by mobile phlebotomists. Additional blood draws and questionnaires over an approximately two-month period could optionally be provided by prospective study participants. Prospective study blood samples were shipped either frozen or at room temperature before DNA extraction.

A word on this clone: The antigen it recognizes is unknown. No base-level quality is on record; no much larger clone is a single base apart.

The chain joins TRBV27 to TRBJ1-2, and TRBD1 aligns with 9 junction nucleotides. The TCR originated in a man between 18 and 35 years old with acute COVID-19. The sequenced sample was PBMCs or T cells enriched from blood (not recorded which). The CDR3 in this case is CASSFYNRQGDGGYTF. The DNA sequence is as follows: TGTGCCAGCAGTTTCTATAACAGACAGGGGGATGGTGGCTACACCTTC.